This is a list of T cell receptor beta chains from one sample in a study of T cells after yellow fever vaccination. TCRdb analysed the 5' RACE reads with MiXCR anew, one entry per CDR3 protein. Of around 180,000 distinct CDR3 sequences in the sample, approximately 6.2% are singletons; the top ten hold less than 3.5%. The material sequenced was CD4+ T cells sorted from PBMCs, taken on the day of the first yellow fever vaccination. Receptor source: a man between 18 and 29 years old who received the YFV17D yellow fever vaccine. The CDR3 runs from the conserved cysteine through the conserved F or W. D genes are given only for firm matches. Size values are once, few and many counts, or a class for expanded clones, and some rows have none.

v_gene	abundance	len	j_gene	d_gene	CDR3nt	CDR3aa
TRBV15	many	15	TRBJ1-4	-	TGTGCCACCAGCAGAGACAGAGCAACTAATGAAAAACTGTTTTTT	CATSRDRATNEKLFF
TRBV18	many	14	TRBJ2-1	-	TGTGCCAGCTCACCACAGGCCTCCTACAATGAGCAGTTCTTC	CASSPQASYNEQFF
TRBV5-1	few	13	TRBJ2-5	TRBD2	TGCGCCAGCAGCTGGACTAGCGTGGAGACCCAGTACTTC	CASSWTSVETQYF
TRBV4-2	many	13	TRBJ2-1	-	TGTGCCAGCAGCCAAGTCCCCGGACTGGAGCAGTTCTTC	CASSQVPGLEQFF
TRBV5-1	-	13	TRBJ1-1	TRBD1	TGCGCCAGCAGCTTAGAGACAGGGAACGAAGCTTTCTTT	CASSLETGNEAFF
TRBV3-1	-	14	TRBJ1-6	-	TGTGCCAGCAGCCAAGGGGGCAGGCCCTCACCCCTCCACTTT	CASSQGGRPSPLHF
TRBV6-2/TRBV6-3	-	12	TRBJ1-5	TRBD1	TGTGCCAGCAACCCCAGGGGGGGGCCCCAGCATTTT	CASNPRGGPQHF
TRBV7-2	-	15	TRBJ2-1	TRBD2	TGTGCCAGCACTAGCGGGGGGGTTACCTACAATGAGCAGTTCTTC	CASTSGGVTYNEQFF
TRBV6-1	-	15	TRBJ2-6	-	TGTGCCAGCAGTGAGAAATACTCTGGGGCCAACGTCCTGACTTTC	CASSEKYSGANVLTF
TRBV5-1	many	15	TRBJ2-2	TRBD1	TGCGCCAGCAGCTTGGCCGGGACAGACACCGGGGAGCTGTTTTTT	CASSLAGTDTGELFF
TRBV4-1	-	14	TRBJ1-6	TRBD1	TGCGCCAGCAGCCTGGGACAGGGGAACGGGCCCCTCCACTTT	CASSLGQGNGPLHF
TRBV10-3	many	14	TRBJ2-3	-	TGTGCCATCAGGACGGGCGGGCCCACAGATACGCAGTATTTT	CAIRTGGPTDTQYF
TRBV6-2/TRBV6-3	-	13	TRBJ1-1	-	TGTGCCAGCATATCGCCAGCCCGTCCGTTTGCTTTCTTT	CASISPARPFAFF
TRBV4-2	few	19	TRBJ2-3	TRBD2	TGTGCCAGCAGCGCAACTGCTGGACTAGCGGCTCGGGCGACAGATACGCAGTATTTT	CASSATAGLAARATDTQYF
TRBV7-2	-	15	TRBJ1-5	-	TGTGCCAGCAGTCGATGGTCGGGCGGGAATCAGCCCCAGCATTTT	CASSRWSGGNQPQHF
TRBV12-3/TRBV12-4	many	12	TRBJ2-3	-	TGTGCCAGCGGGGGGGCCCCAGATACGCAGTATTTT	CASGGAPDTQYF
TRBV7-2	few	12	TRBJ2-3	TRBD2	TGTGCCAGCAGCTCGCTGAGCGGGGGACAGTATTTT	CASSSLSGGQYF
TRBV10-1	few	13	TRBJ1-1	-	TGCGCCAGCAGAGACGGACTGAACACTGAAGCTTTCTTT	CASRDGLNTEAFF
TRBV12-3/TRBV12-4	-	15	TRBJ2-7	-	TGTGCCAGCAGCCCCCAGGTCGGGGCCACCTACGAGCAGTACTTC	CASSPQVGATYEQYF
TRBV3-1	many	16	TRBJ1-1	-	TGTGCCAGCAGCCAAGCGTCGGGTCACAGCCCCACTGAAGCTTTCTTT	CASSQASGHSPTEAFF
TRBV5-6	many	16	TRBJ2-7	-	TGTGCCAGCAGCTTCCCCGAGGCTCTCTCCCCCAGCGAGCAGTACTTC	CASSFPEALSPSEQYF
TRBV5-6	many	13	TRBJ2-5	TRBD1	TGTGCCAGCAGCCTCCGGGACAGAAAGACCCAGTACTTC	CASSLRDRKTQYF
TRBV5-5	few	16	TRBJ2-2	-	TGTGCCAGCAGCTTGAACGGGGGGCGCAACACCGGGGAGCTGTTTTTT	CASSLNGGRNTGELFF
TRBV18	many	15	TRBJ2-7	TRBD2	TGTGCCAGCTCACCTTGGACTAGCGGGGGGTACGAGCAGTACTTC	CASSPWTSGGYEQYF
TRBV20-1	-	13	TRBJ1-1	TRBD1	TGCAGTGCTGGAGGACAGGGGAGAACTGAAGCTTTCTTT	CSAGGQGRTEAFF
TRBV14	-	15	TRBJ1-4	-	TGTGCCAGCAGCCAATCAGCCCGACAGGAGGACAAACTGTTTTTT	CASSQSARQEDKLFF
TRBV20-1	many	13	TRBJ1-5	-	TGCAGTGCTAGCGGGGCCCAGGGTCAGCCCCAGCATTTT	CSASGAQGQPQHF
TRBV19	-	14	TRBJ2-7	TRBD1	TGTGCCAGTAGTTCGCCGGACAGGGAGCACGAGCAGTACTTC	CASSSPDREHEQYF
TRBV2	many	13	TRBJ2-5	-	TGTGCCAGCAGTGCGGGAGAGTTGGAGACCCAGTACTTC	CASSAGELETQYF
TRBV24-1	few	14	TRBJ2-5	-	TGTGCCACCAGTGATTGGGACGGACCAGAGACCCAGTACTTC	CATSDWDGPETQYF
TRBV4-1	many	17	TRBJ2-3	TRBD1	TGCGCCAGCAGCTTTACTCCCTCCGGGACAGCGAGCGATACGCAGTATTTT	CASSFTPSGTASDTQYF
TRBV6-5	-	13	TRBJ1-2	TRBD1	TGTGCCAGCACCCAGGGGGATAACTATGGCTACACCTTC	CASTQGDNYGYTF
TRBV2	many	11	TRBJ1-6	-	TGTGCCACTGCGGGCAATTCACCCCTCCACTTT	CATAGNSPLHF
TRBV5-1	many	16	TRBJ1-1	TRBD1	TGCGCCAGCAGCTTGGGGTGGACAGGGATGAACACTGAAGCTTTCTTT	CASSLGWTGMNTEAFF